This is a list of T cell receptor beta chains from one sample in a study of T cells after yellow fever vaccination. TCRdb recomputed calls from the 5' RACE reads with MiXCR, one row per CDR3 protein. Altogether about 580,000 distinct CDR3 sequences are present, less than 20% being singletons, with the ten largest covering roughly 17%. The sequencing here drew on PBMCs, taken about 5 days after the first yellow fever vaccination. The receptors were gathered from a man younger than 35 who received the YFV17D yellow fever vaccine. Both conserved end residues are part of each CDR3. Part of the rows lack a size; the others show once, few, many or a class for expanded clones.

size	length	J	V	CDR3
few	11	TRBJ2-1	TRBV7-9	CASSPWVGQFF
.	14	TRBJ2-5	TRBV23-1	CASSKTGEEETQYF
few	18	TRBJ2-3	TRBV6-1	CASRQGLAGGLSTDTQYF
few	15	TRBJ2-2	TRBV7-2	CASSFGGGHTGELFF
.	16	TRBJ2-2	TRBV7-2	CASSSYSRLNTGELFF
few	13	TRBJ1-4	TRBV7-2	CASGRGVQEKLFF
.	14	TRBJ2-7	TRBV4-3	CASSQRDRTYEQYF
few	13	TRBJ2-7	TRBV20-1	CSALSGGSYEQYF
.	15	TRBJ2-4	TRBV24-1	CATSDGRQGGDIQYF
few	20	TRBJ2-7	TRBV12-3/TRBV12-4	CASSRVTGPGDSNWSYEQYF
few	13	TRBJ2-7	TRBV6-2/TRBV6-3	CASSFRAVYEQYF
.	15	TRBJ1-5	TRBV3-1	CASTMGPGANQPQHF
few	16	TRBJ2-5	TRBV3-1	CASSPQLETPQETQYF
.	14	TRBJ2-7	TRBV4-1	CASSRGTGPYEQYF
.	15	TRBJ1-2	TRBV6-5	CASSYSIVTGYGYTF
few	12	TRBJ2-7	TRBV30	CAWTLGREEQYF
few	15	TRBJ2-1	TRBV11-2	CASGAGAPSYNEQFF
.	15	TRBJ1-5	TRBV5-1	CASSLSAESNQPQHF
.	13	TRBJ1-2	TRBV6-2/TRBV6-3	CASSSTGHYGYTF
few	15	TRBJ2-2	TRBV6-5	CASSFIGTPSGELFF
.	17	TRBJ2-6	TRBV18	CASSPRGGRAGANVLTF
.	16	TRBJ1-6	TRBV27	CASRSPPGAVNSPLHF
.	15	TRBJ2-1	TRBV7-2	CASSPDRGMEHEQFF
many	14	TRBJ1-1	TRBV15	CATSRDGMNTEAFF
.	15	TRBJ1-1	TRBV5-1	CASSLGGPQPTEAFF
many	15	TRBJ2-5	TRBV6-5	CASSYGQGARETQYF
.	21	TRBJ1-6	TRBV12-3/TRBV12-4	CASSFSLGALLLGSYNSPLHF
.	17	TRBJ1-2	TRBV3-1	CASSQDGGMGRIYGYNF
few	17	TRBJ2-1	TRBV27	CASSLGTSGLILNEQFF
.	14	TRBJ2-7	TRBV15	CATTRDKGAYEQYF
.	16	TRBJ2-6	TRBV10-3	CATQGARLSGANVLTF
few	15	TRBJ1-1	TRBV6-5	CASSYSGTGNTEAFF
.	11	TRBJ2-5	TRBV2	CASRLLETQYF
.	16	TRBJ1-6	TRBV7-9	CASSLPRHVSRTPLHF
.	16	TRBJ2-6	TRBV19	CASSRYTFSGANVLTF
few	17	TRBJ2-5	TRBV7-6	CASSSSLGPRRWETQYF
few	13	TRBJ2-5	TRBV20-1	CSTGGAGSETQYF
.	15	TRBJ1-6	TRBV3-1	CASSRGTAPNSPLHF
few	12	TRBJ1-6	TRBV20-1	CSARDSQSPLHF
.	14	TRBJ1-2	TRBV6-1	CASSVGGGAGGYTF
few	14	TRBJ1-5	TRBV27	CASSLLNNNQPQHF
.	17	TRBJ1-4	TRBV4-3	CASSQDRTGDGGEKLFF
.	13	TRBJ2-3	TRBV20-1	CSAFWVGADTQYF
.	18	TRBJ2-5	TRBV4-1	CASSQRRWTGGARETQYF
.	14	TRBJ2-7	TRBV7-3	CASSSSGGPYEQYF
.	15	TRBJ2-5	TRBV7-2	CASSLSSGAQGTQYF
.	12	TRBJ2-3	TRBV24-1	CATSGLTDTQYF
.	14	TRBJ2-1	TRBV7-9	CASTSAGVYNEQFF
few	14	TRBJ2-5	TRBV7-8	CASDSGGARETQYF
.	18	TRBJ2-3	TRBV15	CATSRVPLKGASTDTQYF
few	17	TRBJ2-2	TRBV20-1	CSARDNRGRVNTGELFF
many	17	TRBJ1-2	TRBV7-2	CASSLGGQGLKKHGYTF
many	17	TRBJ1-1	TRBV9	CASSVGEGQGGATEAFF
.	13	TRBJ1-2	TRBV7-9	CASSFAANYGYTF
.	15	TRBJ2-3	TRBV5-1	CASSFSGERTDTQYF
few	15	TRBJ1-4	TRBV4-1	CASSQVGGFNEKLFF